This T cell receptor (beta chain) stems from a study of Graves' ophthalmopathy and Graves' hyperthyroidism. Isolation of PBMCs was performed using about 9 ml of fresh peripheral blood. Investigators amplified TCR beta CDR3 regions from RNA transcripts. The first round was an RT-PCR with HTBI primers, and the second round was a multiplex PCR. TCRdb ran MiXCR on the multiplex PCR reads and lists one entry per CDR3 protein. Of over 150,000 distinct CDR3 sequences listed, 30% to 45% were seen once; the top ten hold under 7%. This clonotype was seen at least ten times. Its antigen is as yet unknown. The CDR3 length is 16 residues. Germline V gene data show CDR1 as SGHRS and CDR2 as YFSETQ. Trimming took 0 bases from V and 0 from J, leaving 9 bases between them. Findings and caveats of the study: The model flagged ophthalmopathy progression at around 70% sensitivity and 72% to 75% specificity.

This sequence was found in a woman between 40 and 55 years old with Graves' ophthalmopathy. The rearrangement uses TRBV5-1 and TRBJ2-2; D may be TRBD1 (5 bases). The sequenced sample was peripheral blood. The DNA of the CDR3 is TGCGCCAGCAGCTTGGGACAGAAAGCGAACACCGGGGAGCTGTTTTTT. Protein: CASSLGQKANTGELFF.